The sequence of this T cell receptor beta chain was determined in a study of siplizumab effects on memory and regulatory T cells. Study conclusions and caveats: In roughly 75-95% of proliferating CD4+ or CD8+ clones, a naive or memory phenotype could not be assigned.

Trimming took off 3 bases at V and 6 bases at J, with 12 bases between the two ends. This CDR3 region has 14 residues. CDR1 is SNHLY and CDR2 is FYNNEI in the germline V gene. Points on this clone: Its antigen is as yet unknown.

Sequencing was performed with immunoSEQ multiplex PCR; in TCRdb, only in-frame clones are kept and a portion is missing. The sample consists of approximately 100,000 clones, just over 90% of them appearing once. The receptor was isolated from a human donor in good health. The V gene is TRBV2, the J gene TRBJ2-1, with unresolved D. The sample consisted of Tregs sorted from blood. This CDR3 is CASSDRPSGNEQFF. The CDR3 nucleotides are TGTGCCAGCAGTGATAGGCCCTCAGGCAATGAGCAGTTCTTC.